This TCR beta chain was documented in a study of cytomegalovirus exposure and HLA in healthy donors. The V gene's germline CDR1 is SQVTM and CDR2 ANQGSEA. This CDR3 contains 13 residues. Trimming removed 1 base from V and 9 bases from J, with 13 bases in between. Vbeta (60) and Jbeta (13) primers were used in the PCR. Some clones are missing from TCRdb's copy, which holds only in-frame ones; the method was immunoSEQ multiplex PCR. The sample includes 150,000 to 200,000 clones, about 79% seen only once; the top ten take around 15%. Donors in the study were healthy people who gave bone marrow. The sample holds one count of this clone.

The sequencing sample was made of PBMCs. The clonotype comes from a man over 45 in good health and CMV-seropositive. The chain links TRBV29-1 to TRBJ2-4; D is perhaps TRBD2 (6 bases). The CDR3 DNA reads as TGCAGCGTTGAAGGGGAGGACTGGAGCATTCAGTACTTC. Residues: CSVEGEDWSIQYF.